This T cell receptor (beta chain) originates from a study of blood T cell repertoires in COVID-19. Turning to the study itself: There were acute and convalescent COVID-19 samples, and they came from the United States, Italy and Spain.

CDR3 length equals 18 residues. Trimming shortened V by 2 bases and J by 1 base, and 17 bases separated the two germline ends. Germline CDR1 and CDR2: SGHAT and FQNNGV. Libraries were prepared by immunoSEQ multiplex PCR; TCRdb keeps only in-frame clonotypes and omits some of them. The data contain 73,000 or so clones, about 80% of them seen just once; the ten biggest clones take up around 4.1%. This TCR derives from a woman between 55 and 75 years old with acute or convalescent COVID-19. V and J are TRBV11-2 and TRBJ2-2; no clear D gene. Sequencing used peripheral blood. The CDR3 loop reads CASSLNTGAAENTGELFF. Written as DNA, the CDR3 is TGTGCCAGCAGCTTAAACACCGGAGCCGCGGAGAACACCGGGGAGCTGTTTTTT.